This note documents a single T cell receptor beta chain sequence. It lacks a known antigen. The sample holds no much larger clone one base away, and base qualities are not on file. The data belong to a study of control samples from healthy donors and cancer patients (dated by TCRdb to the early 2020s). The method behind the library was the immunoSEQ multiplex PCR assay. This immuneACCESS table, as held by TCRdb, lists in-frame sequences with V and J called but not all clones. Of the missing ones, under half trace to an unresolved V gene in checked studies; the others have no known cause. For this sample there are over 65,000 clones; approximately 94% appear just once. 6% to 8% of the sample lies in the top ten. From its cysteine to its phenylalanine, the CDR3 spans 12 amino acids. Only CDR3 DNA is held: 36 bases, read in frame from base 1. Deletion took 3 bases off V and 3 bases off J, with a span of 0 bases between the germline ends. CDR1 and CDR2 (KGHSH, LQKENI) derive from the germline V gene.

This TCR came from a middle-aged woman in good health. Sequences were obtained from blood. The V and J genes are TRBV18 and TRBJ1-6, with the D gene uncertain. Here is the DNA: TGTGCCAGCTCACCCTATAATTCACCCCTCCACTTT. This gives the protein CASSPYNSPLHF.